Sequencing of this TCR beta chain was carried out in a study of molecular identifiers for immune sequencing clone quantification. CDR3 length equals 15 residues. Germline loops: CDR1 SGHAT, CDR2 FQNNGV. The V gene lost 5 bases and the J gene lost 2 bases, with 13 bases spanning the gap. TCRdb reprocessed the PCR reads with MiXCR, giving one entry per CDR3 protein. This table holds roughly 100,000 distinct CDR3 sequences, about 35% found once. This clonotype was seen a few times. No antigen is known for it. Naive CD8 libraries came from around 20,000 to 990,000 sorted cells with 10%, 30% or 50% RNA. Study-wide findings and caveats: Clones above 20 RNA copies held over 98% of effector molecules, under 1% in naive cells.

The sequenced sample was naive CD8+ T cells from blood, with Jurkat cell RNA spiked in. This sample's subset: FACS-sorted CD8+CD4-CCR7+CD45RA+ naive T cells. The TCR was taken from a human donor in good health. Some libraries in this study had Jurkat cell RNA spiked in. The chain is built from TRBV11-2 and TRBJ2-1, with D possibly being TRBD1 (6 bases). In DNA, the CDR3 is TGTGCCAGCAGCCCCTCAGGGGTGACCTACAATGAGCAGTTCTTC. Protein product: CASSPSGVTYNEQFF.